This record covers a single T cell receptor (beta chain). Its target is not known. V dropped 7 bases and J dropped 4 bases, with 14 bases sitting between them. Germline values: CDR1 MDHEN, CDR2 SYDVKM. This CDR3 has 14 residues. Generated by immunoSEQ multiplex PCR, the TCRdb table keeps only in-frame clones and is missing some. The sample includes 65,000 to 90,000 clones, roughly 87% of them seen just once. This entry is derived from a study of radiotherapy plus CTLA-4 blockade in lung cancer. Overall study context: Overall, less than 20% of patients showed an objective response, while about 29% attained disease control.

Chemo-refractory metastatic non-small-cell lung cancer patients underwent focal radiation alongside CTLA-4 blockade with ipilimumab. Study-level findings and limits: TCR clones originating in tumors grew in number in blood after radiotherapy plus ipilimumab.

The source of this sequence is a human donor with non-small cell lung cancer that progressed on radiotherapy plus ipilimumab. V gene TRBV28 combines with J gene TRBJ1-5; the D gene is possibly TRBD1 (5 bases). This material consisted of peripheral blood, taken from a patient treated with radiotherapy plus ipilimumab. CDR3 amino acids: CASTRGVGNQPQHF. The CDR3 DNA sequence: TGTGCCAGCACCCGAGGGGTAGGAAATCAGCCCCAGCATTTT.